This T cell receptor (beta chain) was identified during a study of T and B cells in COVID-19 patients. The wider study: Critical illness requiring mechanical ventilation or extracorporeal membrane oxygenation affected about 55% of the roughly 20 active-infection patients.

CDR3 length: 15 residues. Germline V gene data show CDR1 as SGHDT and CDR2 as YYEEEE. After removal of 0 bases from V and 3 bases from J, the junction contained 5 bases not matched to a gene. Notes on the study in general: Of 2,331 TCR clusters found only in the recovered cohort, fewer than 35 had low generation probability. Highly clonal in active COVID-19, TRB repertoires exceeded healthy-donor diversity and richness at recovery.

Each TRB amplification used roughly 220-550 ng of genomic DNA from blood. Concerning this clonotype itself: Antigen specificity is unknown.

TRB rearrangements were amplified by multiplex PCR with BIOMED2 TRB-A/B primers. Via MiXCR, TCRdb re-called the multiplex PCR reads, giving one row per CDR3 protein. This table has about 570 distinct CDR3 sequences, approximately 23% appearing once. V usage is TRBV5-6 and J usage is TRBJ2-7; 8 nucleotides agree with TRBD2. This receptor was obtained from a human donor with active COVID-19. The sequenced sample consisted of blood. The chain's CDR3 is CASSLGLAGGYEQYF. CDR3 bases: TGTGCCAGCAGCTTGGGTCTAGCGGGCGGCTACGAGCAGTACTTC.